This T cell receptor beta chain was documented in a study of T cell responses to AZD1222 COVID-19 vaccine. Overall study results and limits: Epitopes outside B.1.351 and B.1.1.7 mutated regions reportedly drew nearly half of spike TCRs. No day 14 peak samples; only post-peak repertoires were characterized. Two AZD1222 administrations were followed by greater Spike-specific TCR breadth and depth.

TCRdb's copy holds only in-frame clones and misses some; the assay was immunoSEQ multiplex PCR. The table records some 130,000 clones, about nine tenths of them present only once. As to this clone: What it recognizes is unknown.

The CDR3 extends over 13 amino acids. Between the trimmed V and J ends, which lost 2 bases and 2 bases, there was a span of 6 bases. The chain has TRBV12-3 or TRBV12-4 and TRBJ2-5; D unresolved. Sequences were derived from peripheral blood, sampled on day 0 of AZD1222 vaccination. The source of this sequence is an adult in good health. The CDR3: CASSLNSQETQYF. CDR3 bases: TGTGCCAGCAGTTTAAACAGTCAAGAGACCCAGTACTTC.